The next 16 T cell receptor beta chains were all read from a single sample in a study of beta chain features in type 1 diabetes. Of the isolated RNA, all was reverse transcribed, and so the sequenced material was expressed TCRB transcripts. Assay used: immunoSEQ multiplex PCR; TCRdb lists only in-frame clones, some missing. The repertoire holds roughly 450,000 clones, roughly 14% seen once, with 0.035% to 0.045% in the top ten. Sequencing was done on a sample of naive CD4+ T cells from blood. These receptors were taken from a man aged 25-45 years in good health.

The chain is built from TRBV9 and TRBJ1-5; the match to TRBD1 covers 8 bases. V shed 4 bases and J 6 bases; nucleotides not matched to a gene: 3. The CDR3 is 13 amino acids. Germline V CDR1 and CDR2: SGDLS, YYNGEE. In nucleotides, the CDR3 is TGTGCCAGCAGCTTCGGACAGGGTCAGCCCCAGCATTTT. As protein: CASSFGQGQPQHF.

The chain employs TRBV20-1 and TRBJ2-7; D is undetermined. Deletions cut 3 bases from V and 2 bases from J, with 5 bases between. The germline CDR1 and CDR2 sequences are DFQATT and SNEGSKA (reference sequence). The CDR3 is made up of 11 amino acids. CDR3 region: CSASTTYEQYV. The CDR3 region has the DNA TGCAGTGCTAGCACGACCTACGAGCAGTACGTC.

The rearrangement joins TRBV5-1 to TRBJ2-1, with 12 bases matching TRBD2. The CDR3 sequence is 15 residues long. J lost 10 bases, V lost 0 bases, and 5 bases had no gene match. Germline V gene lookup returns CDR1 SGHRS and CDR2 YFSETQ. The CDR3 reads CASSLETSGRSEQFF. Here the CDR3 DNA reads TGCGCCAGCAGCTTGGAAACTAGCGGGAGGTCCGAGCAGTTCTTC. Full variable domain (outside the CDR3, taken from reference TRBV5-1 and TRBJ2-1): KAGVTQTPRYLIKTRGQQVTLSCSPISGHRSVSWYQQTPGQGLQFLFEYFSETQRNKGNFPGRFSGRQFSNSRSEMNVSTLELGDSALYLCASSLETSGRSEQFFGPGTRLTVL.

Only a few counts were recorded for this clone. The rearrangement joins TRBV11-1 to TRBJ2-1; 11 nucleotides match TRBD2. Germline assignment: CDR1 SGHAT and CDR2 FQDESV (reference sequence). Trimming took 4 bases from V and 0 from J; bases not matched to a gene: 8. The length of the CDR3 is 18 residues. CDR3 sequence reads: CASSSTGTSGRSYNEQFF. The CDR3 bases are TGTGCCAGCAGCTCGACCGGGACTAGCGGTCGCTCCTACAATGAGCAGTTCTTC.

V is TRBV30 and J is TRBJ1-3; D may be TRBD1 (5 bases). Trimming left V 2 bases short and J 1 base short, with 21 bases between. The CDR3 is 18 amino acids. Germline V gene data show CDR1 as GTSNPN and CDR2 as SVGIG (reference sequence). The CDR3 loop reads CAWSPARTWGSSGNTIYF. The CDR3 bases are TGTGCCTGGAGTCCCGCCAGGACTTGGGGGTCATCTGGAAACACCATATATTTT.

This chain uses TRBV29-1 with TRBJ1-2, with D possibly TRBD1 on 6 matching bases. Germline V gene lookup returns CDR1 SQVTM and CDR2 ANQGSEA. Trimming took 4 bases from V and 5 from J, leaving 17 bases between them. The CDR3 contains 14 residues. CDR3: CSVVGGGGIYGYTF. For the CDR3, the DNA is TGCAGCGTTGTGGGAGGGGGAGGTATTTATGGCTACACCTTC.

Of note for this clone: The sample carries other DNA sequences with the same CDR3. The V call is TRBV20-1, the J call TRBJ2-7; no firm D call. The CDR3 is 11 amino acids. Trimming took 3 bases from V and 3 from J, leaving 6 bases between them. Germline CDR1 reads DFQATT; CDR2 reads SNEGSKA (reference sequence). CDR3 amino acids: CSASLVYEQYF. Written as DNA, the CDR3 is TGCAGTGCTAGTTTGGTCTACGAGCAGTACTTC.

For the CDR3, the DNA is TGCGCCAGTCAGTACAGGAGCGACGAGCAGTACGTC. Amino acids: CASQYRSDEQYV. The V gene is TRBV5-1, the J gene TRBJ2-7; possibly TRBD1 for D (5 bases). The CDR3 is 12 residues long. V was shortened by 8 bases and J by 5 bases, with 14 bases between the two germline ends. Germline assignment: CDR1 SGHRS and CDR2 YFSETQ.

The sample holds a few counts of this clone. This sequence joins TRBV2 and TRBJ1-2; the D is unclear. The V end was cut by 4 bases, the J end by 2 bases, with 8 bases between. The CDR3 covers 13 residues. The V gene's germline CDR1 is SNHLY and CDR2 FYNNEI. CDR3 DNA: TGTGCCAGCAGTGTGGACCGAAACTATGGCTACACCTTC. This sequence encodes CASSVDRNYGYTF.

The chain has TRBV10-2 and TRBJ2-2; D unclear. V lost 6 bases and J lost 7, with 15 bases in between. Germline assignment: CDR1 WSHSY and CDR2 SAAADI. This CDR3 is built from 14 residues. CDR3 amino acids: CASSATRDGGELFF. The CDR3 DNA follows: TGCGCCAGCAGCGCTACAAGGGATGGCGGGGAGCTGTTTTTT.

This chain connects TRBV4-1 to TRBJ1-1; D unresolved. Per the germline V gene, CDR1 is MGHRA and CDR2 is YSYEKL. Trimming stripped 0 bases from V and 5 bases from J, with 13 bases between. The CDR3 is made up of 15 amino acids. The CDR3 nucleotides are TGCGCCAGCAGCCAAGATTTTTTTGGGAGGACTGAAGCTTTCTTT. It yields the protein CASSQDFFGRTEAFF.

This clone was seen more than once but under ten times. The chain recombines TRBV5-1 with TRBJ2-7, with D hard to call. This CDR3 region has 13 residues. V was clipped by 0 bases and J by 5 bases, with 9 bases between them. Germline values: CDR1 SGHRS, CDR2 YFSETQ. The CDR3 region is CASSLDGSHEQYV. The CDR3 nucleotides read TGCGCCAGCAGCTTGGACGGGTCCCACGAGCAGTACGTC.

The chain couples TRBV9 to TRBJ1-2; a possible D gene is TRBD1 (5 bases). CDR1 SGDLS and CDR2 YYNGEE come from the germline V gene. The CDR3 has 17 amino acids. V was trimmed by 0 bases and J by 5 bases, leaving 20 bases between them. CDR3 DNA: TGTGCCAGCAGCGTAGCCCTTCAGCCAGGGTATATGTATGGCTACACCTTC. It is translated as CASSVALQPGYMYGYTF. Full variable domain (outside the CDR3, taken from reference TRBV9 and TRBJ1-2): DSGVTQTPKHLITATGQRVTLRCSPRSGDLSVYWYQQSLDQGLQFLIQYYNGEERAKGNILERFSAQQFPDLHSELNLSSLELGDSALYFCASSVALQPGYMYGYTFGSGTRLTVV.

This clone was observed a few times. The chain uses TRBV29-1 and TRBJ1-1; 8 bases align to TRBD1. The germline gives CDR1 SQVTM, CDR2 ANQGSEA. This CDR3 spans 13 amino acids. J was trimmed by 5 bases and V by 8 bases; bases with no gene match: 10. The CDR3 nucleotides are TGCAGCTCCCTCCAGACAGGGGTTACTGAAGCTTTCTTT. This sequence encodes CSSLQTGVTEAFF.

In nucleotides, the CDR3 is TGTGCCAGCAGCTTCGCCGGGAGATACAATGAGCAGTTCTTC. This encodes CASSFAGRYNEQFF. The chain joins TRBV11-1 to TRBJ2-1, with a possible D match to TRBD2 (6 bases). Trimming took off 3 bases at V and 4 bases at J, with 10 bases between the two ends. The CDR3 totals 14 residues. Germline assignment: CDR1 SGHAT and CDR2 FQDESV (reference sequence).

The chain links TRBV7-2 to TRBJ2-2, with no clear D. Germline V gives CDR1 SGHTA, CDR2 FQGNSA. Trimming removed 5 bases at V and 1 base at J, with 11 bases between. CDR3 length: 15 residues. CDR3 region: CASSGRVKNTGELFF. The CDR3, as DNA: TGTGCCAGCAGCGGCAGAGTTAAGAACACCGGGGAGCTGTTTTTT.